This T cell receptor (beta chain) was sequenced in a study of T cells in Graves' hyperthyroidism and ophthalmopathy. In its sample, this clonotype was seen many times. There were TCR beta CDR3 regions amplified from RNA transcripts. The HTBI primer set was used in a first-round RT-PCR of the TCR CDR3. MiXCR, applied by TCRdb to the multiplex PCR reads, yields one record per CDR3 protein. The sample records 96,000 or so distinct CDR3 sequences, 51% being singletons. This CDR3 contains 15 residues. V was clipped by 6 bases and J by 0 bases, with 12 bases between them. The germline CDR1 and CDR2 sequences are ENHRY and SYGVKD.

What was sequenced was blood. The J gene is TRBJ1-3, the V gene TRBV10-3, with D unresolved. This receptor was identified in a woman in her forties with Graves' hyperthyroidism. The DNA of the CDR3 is TGTGCCATCAGGGAAGAGGTGTACTCTGGAAACACCATATATTTT. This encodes CAIREEVYSGNTIYF.